The clone carrying this T cell receptor (beta chain) has ten or more counts. Trimming removed 3 bases from V and 3 bases from J; junction bases left unmatched: 3. The germline V gene has CDR1 DFQATT and CDR2 SNEGSKA (reference sequence). The CDR3 has 13 residues. This sample was taken from a study of T-cell reconstitution after alpha-beta-depleted transplantation in children. The authors prepared the TCRbeta library with unique molecular identifiers. TCRdb reprocessed the PCR reads with MiXCR, giving one entry per CDR3 protein. The data show hundreds of thousands of distinct CDR3 sequences, with approximately 17% seen just once and under 1.2% held by the top ten.

Specimen: PBMCs from the stem cell graft donor, collected from the stem cell graft. The chain joins TRBV20-1 to TRBJ2-7, with 9 bases matching TRBD1. This TCR was recovered from a human donor who donated a stem cell graft to a child with acute myeloid leukemia. CDR3 in amino acids: CSARGQGRYEQYF. The CDR3 DNA reads TGCAGTGCTAGGGGACAGGGACGCTACGAGCAGTACTTC.